The rows below give T cell receptor beta chains drawn from one sample of a study of beta chain features in type 1 diabetes. Libraries were prepared by immunoSEQ multiplex PCR; TCRdb keeps only in-frame clonotypes and omits some of them. The sample lists 810,000 or so clones, 15% to 20% occurring once. Sequenced input: naive CD4+ T cells from blood. The receptors here all came from a woman under 30 in good health. Each CDR3 is given with its conserved first and last residue. A D gene is named only where the DNA matches it firmly. Size tells how often a clone was seen (once, few, many) or the class of an expanded clone, and some rows leave it out.

clone size: few
V gene: TRBV28
CDR3 length: 14
D gene: TRBD2
J gene: TRBJ2-3
CDR3 protein: CASNRGGSTDTQYF
CDR3 DNA: TGTGCCAGCAATCGGGGGGGTAGCACAGATACGCAGTATTTT

clone size: -
V gene: TRBV28
CDR3 length: 15
D gene: TRBD1
J gene: TRBJ1-2
CDR3 protein: CASMGGQGVYYGYTF
CDR3 DNA: TGTGCCAGCATGGGGGGACAGGGAGTTTACTATGGCTACACCTTC

clone size: -
V gene: TRBV28
CDR3 length: 14
D gene: -
J gene: TRBJ2-7
CDR3 protein: CASSRPLRSYEQYF
CDR3 DNA: TGTGCCAGCAGTCGTCCGTTGCGGTCCTACGAGCAGTACTTC

clone size: -
V gene: TRBV7-2
CDR3 length: 16
D gene: -
J gene: TRBJ2-7
CDR3 protein: CASSLAFSGNLYEQYF
CDR3 DNA: TGTGCCAGCAGCTTAGCCTTTAGCGGAAACCTCTACGAGCAGTACTTC

clone size: -
V gene: TRBV18
CDR3 length: 18
D gene: TRBD1
J gene: TRBJ1-5
CDR3 protein: CASSPQGTGGYSNQPQHF
CDR3 DNA: TGTGCCAGCTCACCCCAGGGGACAGGAGGGTATAGCAATCAGCCCCAGCATTTT

clone size: -
V gene: TRBV5-4
CDR3 length: 13
D gene: -
J gene: TRBJ2-1
CDR3 protein: CASSLKTTNEQFF
CDR3 DNA: TGTGCCAGCAGCTTAAAAACTACGAATGAGCAGTTCTTC

clone size: few
V gene: TRBV2
CDR3 length: 15
D gene: -
J gene: TRBJ1-2
CDR3 protein: CASSRTPTANYGYTF
CDR3 DNA: TGTGCCAGCAGCCGTACACCGACAGCTAACTATGGCTACACCTTC

clone size: many
V gene: TRBV7-9
CDR3 length: 13
D gene: -
J gene: TRBJ1-1
CDR3 protein: CASRYLPATEAFF
CDR3 DNA: TGTGCCAGCAGGTATCTGCCGGCCACTGAAGCTTTCTTT

clone size: -
V gene: TRBV28
CDR3 length: 11
D gene: TRBD1
J gene: TRBJ1-2
CDR3 protein: CASSRDRVYTF
CDR3 DNA: TGTGCCAGCAGTAGGGACAGGGTTTACACCTTC

clone size: few
V gene: TRBV5-1
CDR3 length: 15
D gene: -
J gene: TRBJ1-2
CDR3 protein: CASSTDPTGLYGYTF
CDR3 DNA: TGCGCCAGCAGCACCGACCCCACAGGACTCTATGGCTACACCTTC

clone size: -
V gene: TRBV27
CDR3 length: 14
D gene: -
J gene: TRBJ2-2
CDR3 protein: CASSFSDSLGELFF
CDR3 DNA: TGTGCCAGCAGTTTCTCGGACAGCCTCGGGGAGCTGTTTTTT

clone size: -
V gene: TRBV5-1
CDR3 length: 14
D gene: TRBD2
J gene: TRBJ2-3
CDR3 protein: CASSPGLGADTQYF
CDR3 DNA: TGCGCCAGCAGCCCGGGACTAGGCGCAGATACGCAGTATTTT

clone size: -
V gene: TRBV7-9
CDR3 length: 14
D gene: -
J gene: TRBJ2-3
CDR3 protein: CASSLQLSTDTQYF
CDR3 DNA: TGTGCCAGCAGCTTACAGCTTAGCACAGATACGCAGTATTTT

clone size: few
V gene: TRBV5-6
CDR3 length: 16
D gene: -
J gene: TRBJ2-1
CDR3 protein: CASNLVGGILSNEQFF
CDR3 DNA: TGTGCCAGCAACTTGGTGGGAGGTATCCTGTCCAATGAGCAGTTCTTC

clone size: -
V gene: TRBV7-9
CDR3 length: 16
D gene: -
J gene: TRBJ2-1
CDR3 protein: CASSPSRGGVYNEQFF
CDR3 DNA: TGTGCCAGCAGCCCGTCTAGAGGTGGCGTCTACAATGAGCAGTTCTTC

clone size: -
V gene: TRBV4-2
CDR3 length: 14
D gene: -
J gene: TRBJ1-1
CDR3 protein: CASSQVRSGAEAFF
CDR3 DNA: TGTGCCAGCAGCCAAGTTCGTTCGGGGGCTGAAGCTTTCTTT

clone size: -
V gene: TRBV28
CDR3 length: 19
D gene: -
J gene: TRBJ2-4
CDR3 protein: CASSLSGGDSLVHKNIQYF
CDR3 DNA: TGTGCCAGCAGTTTATCGGGCGGGGACAGTCTTGTCCACAAAAACATTCAGTACTTC

clone size: -
V gene: TRBV2
CDR3 length: 13
D gene: -
J gene: TRBJ2-7
CDR3 protein: CASSVDPRGEQYF
CDR3 DNA: TGTGCCAGCAGTGTAGACCCCAGGGGCGAGCAGTACTTC

clone size: few
V gene: TRBV7-2
CDR3 length: 13
D gene: -
J gene: TRBJ1-5
CDR3 protein: CASSFMSNQPQHF
CDR3 DNA: TGTGCCAGCAGCTTTATGAGCAATCAGCCCCAGCATTTT

clone size: -
V gene: TRBV29-1
CDR3 length: 15
D gene: -
J gene: TRBJ1-2
CDR3 protein: CSVHGATGTNYGYTF
CDR3 DNA: TGCAGCGTCCATGGGGCGACAGGCACTAACTATGGCTACACCTTC